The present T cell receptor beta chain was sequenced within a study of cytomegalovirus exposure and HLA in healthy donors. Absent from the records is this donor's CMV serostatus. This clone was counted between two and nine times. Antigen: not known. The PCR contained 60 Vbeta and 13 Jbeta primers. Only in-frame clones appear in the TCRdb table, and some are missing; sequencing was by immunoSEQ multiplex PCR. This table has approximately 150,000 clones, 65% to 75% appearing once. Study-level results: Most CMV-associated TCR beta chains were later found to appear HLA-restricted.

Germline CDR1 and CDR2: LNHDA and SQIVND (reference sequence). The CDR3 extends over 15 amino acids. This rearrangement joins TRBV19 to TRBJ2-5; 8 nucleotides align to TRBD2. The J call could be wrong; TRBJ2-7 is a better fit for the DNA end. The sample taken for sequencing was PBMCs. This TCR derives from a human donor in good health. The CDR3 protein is CASSISRGEVYEQYF. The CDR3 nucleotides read TGTGCCAGTAGTATCTCGCGGGGGGAGGTCTACGAGCAGTACTTC.